A selection of T cell receptor beta chains follows, all from one sample in a study of human T cells and chemical hapten exposure. One entry per CDR3 protein, called by TCRdb with MiXCR from the RACE reads. The table has some 330,000 distinct CDR3 sequences, 5.5% seen once. This material consisted of whole blood, taken in connection with sensitization to the hapten diphenylcyclopropenone (DPC). These receptors were obtained from a young woman with alopecia areata. Some clones in this sample may be carry-over from other donors' samples. CDR3s include the opening cysteine and the closing phenylalanine or tryptophan. The D gene is left open where the match is weak. Clone sizes are given selectively: once, few, many, or a class where the clone is expanded.

V	size	J	D	CDR3	DNA
TRBV12-3/TRBV12-4	many	TRBJ1-2	TRBD1	CASTDRQGGYGYTF	TGTGCCAGCACTGACCGACAGGGAGGCTATGGCTACACCTTC
TRBV5-1	few	TRBJ2-5	NA	CASSWASRETQYF	TGCGCCAGCAGCTGGGCTAGCAGGGAGACCCAGTACTTC
TRBV6-5	NA	TRBJ2-3	TRBD2	CASSYSKLAGGITDTQYF	TGTGCCAGCAGTTACTCCAAACTAGCGGGGGGAATCACAGATACGCAGTATTTT
TRBV3-1	many	TRBJ1-2	NA	CASSQGSYFYGYTF	TGTGCCAGCAGCCAAGGCAGCTACTTCTATGGCTACACCTTC
TRBV5-1	NA	TRBJ1-1	TRBD1	CASSWATGDAEAFF	TGCGCCAGCAGCTGGGCGACAGGGGACGCGGAAGCTTTCTTT
TRBV5-4	NA	TRBJ2-4	NA	CASSRAGGAKNIQYF	TGTGCCAGCAGCCGAGCCGGGGGAGCCAAAAACATTCAGTACTTC
TRBV4-3	many	TRBJ1-4	NA	CASSQDRGQGNEKLFF	TGCGCCAGCAGCCAAGATCGGGGGCAGGGAAATGAAAAACTGTTTTTT
TRBV5-5	many	TRBJ2-3	NA	CASSLVGGPITDTQYF	TGTGCCAGCAGCTTGGTAGGAGGGCCCATCACAGATACGCAGTATTTT
TRBV4-2	few	TRBJ1-4	NA	CASSQERTGTTNEKLFF	TGTGCCAGCAGCCAAGAACGGACGGGCACAACTAATGAAAAACTGTTTTTT
TRBV28	few	TRBJ1-1	NA	CASGTDPYTEAFF	TGTGCCAGCGGAACTGACCCGTACACTGAAGCTTTCTTT
TRBV7-3	many	TRBJ2-2	NA	CASSLNSPGELFF	TGTGCCAGCAGCTTAAACAGTCCCGGGGAGCTGTTTTTT
TRBV24-1	NA	TRBJ2-7	NA	CATSDKPEGDSYEQYF	TGTGCCACCAGTGATAAACCAGAGGGGGACTCCTACGAGCAGTACTTC
TRBV20-1	NA	TRBJ2-1	NA	CSADRFSYNEQFF	TGCAGTGCTGACAGGTTCTCCTACAATGAGCAGTTCTTC
TRBV12-3/TRBV12-4	NA	TRBJ2-2	TRBD1	CASRARQGGELFF	TGTGCCAGCAGGGCGAGACAGGGCGGGGAGCTGTTTTTT
TRBV14	many	TRBJ2-3	NA	CASSQEVRTGYDDTQYF	TGTGCCAGCAGCCAAGAGGTCCGGACGGGCTACGACGATACGCAGTATTTT
TRBV10-3	many	TRBJ2-3	TRBD1	CAISETLQGADTQYF	TGTGCCATCAGTGAGACCCTCCAGGGGGCAGATACGCAGTATTTT
TRBV5-5	many	TRBJ1-6	NA	CASSRQDSPLHF	TGTGCCAGCAGTCGACAGGATTCACCCCTCCACTTT
TRBV7-2	few	TRBJ2-5	TRBD2	CASSLTRGGWLETQYF	TGTGCCAGCAGCCTCACGCGGGGGGGCTGGCTCGAGACCCAGTACTTC
TRBV7-2	many	TRBJ2-6	NA	CASSLNHGGAGANVLTF	TGTGCCAGCAGCTTAAATCACGGGGGCGCTGGGGCCAACGTCCTGACTTTC
TRBV7-2	many	TRBJ2-4	NA	CASSLWGNADPYPDIQYF	TGTGCCAGCAGCTTATGGGGAAATGCGGACCCCTACCCAGACATTCAGTACTTC
TRBV20-1	many	TRBJ2-3	TRBD2	CSASPSGGPGDTQYF	TGCAGTGCTAGTCCTAGCGGGGGGCCAGGAGATACGCAGTATTTT
TRBV6-2/TRBV6-3	many	TRBJ2-7	NA	CASSKSPPSPYEQYF	TGTGCCAGCAGTAAGAGCCCCCCGTCCCCCTACGAGCAGTACTTC
TRBV6-2/TRBV6-3	NA	TRBJ2-5	NA	CASSYSSVAAANQETQYF	TGTGCCAGCAGCTATTCATCCGTGGCGGCCGCCAACCAAGAGACCCAGTACTTC
TRBV28	many	TRBJ2-7	TRBD1	CASSVSGTGGHEQYF	TGTGCCAGCAGTGTCTCCGGGACAGGGGGCCACGAGCAGTACTTC
TRBV20-1	NA	TRBJ1-4	NA	CSAPGGISNEKLFF	TGCAGTGCTCCCGGGGGCATTTCTAATGAAAAACTGTTTTTT
TRBV20-1	few	TRBJ2-7	NA	CSAGDSSYEQYF	TGCAGTGCTGGAGACAGCTCCTACGAGCAGTACTTC
TRBV20-1	NA	TRBJ2-2	TRBD2	CSSTSGGAGELFF	TGCAGTTCGACTAGCGGGGGAGCCGGGGAGCTGTTTTTT
TRBV6-2/TRBV6-3	many	TRBJ2-1	NA	CASSFDDVHEQFF	TGTGCCAGCAGTTTCGATGATGTCCATGAGCAGTTCTTC
TRBV7-2	many	TRBJ1-5	TRBD1	CASSLAAGGPYQPQHF	TGTGCCAGCAGCTTAGCTGCAGGGGGTCCTTATCAGCCCCAGCATTTT
TRBV28	NA	TRBJ1-1	TRBD1	CASSLFPGQGAVAFF	TGTGCCAGCAGTCTATTTCCGGGACAGGGTGCGGTGGCTTTCTTT
TRBV2	many	TRBJ2-3	TRBD1	CASSEGTGPDTQYF	TGTGCCAGCAGTGAGGGGACAGGACCAGATACGCAGTATTTT